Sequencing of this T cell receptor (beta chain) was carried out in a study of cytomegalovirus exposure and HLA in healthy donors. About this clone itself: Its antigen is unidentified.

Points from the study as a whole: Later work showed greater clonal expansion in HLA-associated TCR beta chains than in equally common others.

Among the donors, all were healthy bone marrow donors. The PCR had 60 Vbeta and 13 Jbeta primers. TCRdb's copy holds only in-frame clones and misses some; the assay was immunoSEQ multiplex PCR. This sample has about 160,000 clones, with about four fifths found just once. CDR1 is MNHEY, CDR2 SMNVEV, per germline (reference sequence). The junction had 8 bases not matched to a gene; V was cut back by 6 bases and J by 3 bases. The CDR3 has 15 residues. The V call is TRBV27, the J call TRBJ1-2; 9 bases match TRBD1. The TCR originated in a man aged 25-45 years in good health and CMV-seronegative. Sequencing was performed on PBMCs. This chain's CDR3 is CASRPGTGIDYGYTF. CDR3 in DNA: TGTGCCAGCAGGCCGGGGACAGGGATTGACTATGGCTACACCTTC.